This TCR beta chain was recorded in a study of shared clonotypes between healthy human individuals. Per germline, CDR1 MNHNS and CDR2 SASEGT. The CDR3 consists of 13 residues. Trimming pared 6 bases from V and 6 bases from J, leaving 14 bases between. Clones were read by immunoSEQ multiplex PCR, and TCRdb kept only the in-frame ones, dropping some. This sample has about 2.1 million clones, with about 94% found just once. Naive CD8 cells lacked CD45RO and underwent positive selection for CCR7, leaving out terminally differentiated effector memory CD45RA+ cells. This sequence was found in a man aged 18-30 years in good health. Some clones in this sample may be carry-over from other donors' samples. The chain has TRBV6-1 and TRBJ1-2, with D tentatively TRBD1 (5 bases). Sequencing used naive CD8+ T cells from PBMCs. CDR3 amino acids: CASSQGWRDGYTF. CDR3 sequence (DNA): TGTGCCAGCAGCCAGGGCTGGAGGGATGGCTACACCTTC.